What follows are 18 T cell receptor beta chains derived from one specimen sequenced in a study of T cell repertoires in ileal Crohn's disease. The protocol was immunoSEQ multiplex PCR, while the TCRdb copy is restricted to in-frame clones and leaves out a portion. The sample includes fewer than 20,000 clones, just over 85% of them seen just once. Sequenced input: ileal tissue. Every receptor here comes from an adult with Crohn's disease.

The table lists this clone with a count of one. The rearrangement links TRBV4-2 to TRBJ1-1; D is perhaps TRBD1 (6 bases). The V gene's germline CDR1 is LGHNA and CDR2 YNFKEQ. Between the trimmed V and J ends, which lost 0 bases and 7 bases, there was a span of 9 bases. CDR3 length: 13 amino acids. The CDR3 reads CASSQDQGFEAFF. In DNA form, the CDR3 reads TGTGCCAGCAGCCAAGATCAGGGGTTTGAAGCTTTCTTT.

Written as DNA, the CDR3 is TGTGCCAGCAGGGCTGGGGCGGGGTTGGGTAATGAGCAGTTCTTC. Its protein is CASRAGAGLGNEQFF. The chain has TRBV6-5 and TRBJ2-1; possible D gene TRBD2, 6 bases. CDR1 and CDR2 from the germline V gene are MNHEY and SVGAGI. The V and J ends lost 6 bases and 7 bases respectively, with 19 bases between them. The CDR3 contains 15 residues.

V is TRBV28 and J is TRBJ2-1, with D perhaps TRBD2 (6 bases). Per germline, CDR1 MDHEN and CDR2 SYDVKM. This CDR3 contains 15 residues. The ends were cut back, 6 bases at V and 7 bases at J, with 19 bases in the middle. The CDR3 DNA reads TGTGCCAGCAGCCCTCTAGCGCAAGTTAGGAATGAGCAGTTCTTC. It specifies CASSPLAQVRNEQFF.

The rearrangement joins TRBV5-4 to TRBJ2-5; D may be TRBD2 (5 bases). In germline, CDR1 is SGHNT, CDR2 YYREEE (reference sequence). The CDR3 sequence is 14 residues long. V was trimmed by 2 bases and J by 3 bases, leaving 11 bases between them. The DNA for the CDR3 is TGTGCCAGCAGCTTCCATAGCGCCAAAGAGACCCAGTACTTC. It translates to CASSFHSAKETQYF.

This chain joins TRBV4-1 and TRBJ2-7; 11 bases are shared with TRBD2. Germline loops: CDR1 MGHRA, CDR2 YSYEKL. V was clipped by 2 bases and J by 7 bases; unmatched bases: 13. The CDR3 loop spans 17 amino acids. CDR3 amino acids: CASSQSTSGSTLREQYF. The CDR3 nucleotides are TGCGCCAGCAGCCAATCCACTAGCGGGAGTACCCTACGGGAGCAGTACTTC.

This chain connects TRBV19 to TRBJ1-2; the D gene is possibly TRBD1 (6 bases). The CDR3 has 13 amino acids. From germline, CDR1 is LNHDA and CDR2 SQIVND (reference sequence). Trimming took 3 bases from V and 8 from J, leaving 13 bases between them. CDR3 loop: CASSILTGGGYTF. CDR3 DNA sequence: TGTGCCAGTAGTATTTTGACAGGCGGAGGCTACACCTTC. Full variable domain (missing parts from reference TRBV19 and TRBJ1-2): DGGITQSPKYLFRKEGQNVTLSCEQNLNHDAMYWYRQDPGQGLRLIYYSQIVNDFQKGDIAEGYSVSREKKESFPLTVTSAQKNPTAFYLCASSILTGGGYTFGSGTRLTVV.

This clone was observed a single time. This chain links TRBV27 with TRBJ2-2; a weak D match, TRBD1 (5 bases). This CDR3 is built from 13 residues. The V end was cut by 8 bases, the J end by 7 bases, with 14 bases between. Germline CDR1 and CDR2: MNHEY and SMNVEV (reference sequence). CDR3 protein: CASGLIQDGELFF. Here the CDR3 DNA reads TGTGCCAGCGGCCTAATACAGGACGGGGAGCTGTTTTTT.

The gene calls are TRBV10-3 and TRBJ2-6; D might be TRBD2 (5 bases). V gave up 8 bases and J gave up 0 bases, with 14 bases separating them. CDR1 and CDR2 (germline): ENHRY, SYGVKD. CDR3 size: 16 residues. The CDR3 sequence: CAISRTYDSGANVLTF. Here the CDR3 DNA reads TGTGCCATCTCAAGGACTTACGACTCTGGGGCCAACGTCCTGACTTTC.

The gene calls are TRBV5-4 and TRBJ2-7; 13 bases align to TRBD2. Germline lookup yields CDR1 SGHNT and CDR2 YYREEE (reference sequence). V shed 0 bases and J 7 bases; nucleotides not matched to a gene: 4. The CDR3 has 15 residues. The CDR3 sequence is CASSLGLAGGVEQYF. CDR3 sequence (DNA): TGTGCCAGCAGCTTGGGACTAGCGGGAGGTGTAGAGCAGTACTTC.

J is TRBJ2-5 and V is TRBV6-1; 8 bases are a match to TRBD1. The germline gives CDR1 MNHNS, CDR2 SASEGT. There are 14 residues in the CDR3. V gave up 4 bases and J gave up 5 bases; unmatched junction bases: 6. The DNA for the CDR3 is TGTGCCAGCAGTGGTCTACAGGGGGGCGAGACCCAGTACTTC. This sequence encodes CASSGLQGGETQYF.

The chain recombines TRBV7-6 with TRBJ1-1; D unresolved. Between the trimmed V and J ends, which lost 1 base and 0 bases, there was a span of 9 bases. Germline V gene sequence: CDR1 SGHVS, CDR2 FNYEAQ. The CDR3 sequence is 15 residues long. CDR3 sequence: CASSLGAGMNTEAFF. As DNA, the CDR3 is TGTGCCAGCAGCTTAGGGGCAGGAATGAACACTGAAGCTTTCTTT.

V gene TRBV5-1 combines with J gene TRBJ2-5, with 10 bases fitting TRBD2. The V gene end was trimmed by 4 bases and the J gene end by 4 bases; junction bases not matched to a gene: 4. From germline, CDR1 is SGHRS and CDR2 YFSETQ. There are 14 residues in the CDR3. CDR3 region: CASSRRLAGETQYF. The DNA for the CDR3 is TGCGCCAGCAGCCGCCGACTAGCGGGAGAGACCCAGTACTTC.

This clone came up once. A junction boundary mismatches the germline segment, possibly from a read error. V usage is TRBV7-7 and J usage is TRBJ2-7, with 9 bases aligning to TRBD2. The length of the CDR3 is 13 residues. Germline CDR1 and CDR2: SSHAT and FNYEAQ (reference sequence). The CDR3 is CASSLAGAYEQYF. CDR3 nucleotides: TGTGCTAGCAGCTTAGCGGGAGCCTACGAGCAGTACTTC. The full variable domain, in which reference TRBV7-7 and TRBJ2-7 provide the parts outside the CDR3, is GAGVSQSPRYKVTKRGQDVTLRCDPISSHATLYWYQQALGQGPEFLTYFNYEAQPDKSGLPSDRFSAERPEGSISTLTIQRTEQRDSAMYRCASSLAGAYEQYFGPGTRLTVT.

This chain joins TRBV19 and TRBJ2-3; perhaps TRBD2 as D (6 bases). Germline CDR1 and CDR2: LNHDA and SQIVND (reference sequence). Trimming took 2 bases from V and 3 from J, leaving 15 bases between them. The CDR3 spans 16 residues. The CDR3 DNA reads TGTGCCAGTAGTATATTGGAGGGGACGGGAACAGATACGCAGTATTTT. This translates into CASSILEGTGTDTQYF.

V is TRBV5-1 and J is TRBJ2-2, with TRBD1 as a possible D gene (6 bases). Trimming stripped 1 base from V and 5 bases from J, with 15 bases between. CDR1 is SGHRS, CDR2 YFSETQ, per germline. The CDR3 totals 16 residues. In nucleotides, the CDR3 is TGCGCCAGCAGCTTGCGACAGGCCTCGGGGACCGGGGAGCTGTTTTTT. Translated, it gives CASSLRQASGTGELFF.

The chain links TRBV5-1 to TRBJ2-2; D call uncertain. Per the germline V gene, CDR1 is SGHRS and CDR2 is YFSETQ. The ends were cut back, 4 bases at V and 4 bases at J, with 11 bases in the middle. The CDR3 contains 14 residues. The CDR3 loop reads CASSPLTGTGELFF. The CDR3 nucleotides are TGCGCCAGCAGCCCCCTGACGGGCACCGGGGAGCTGTTTTTT.

V is TRBV10-3 and J is TRBJ2-2, with D perhaps matching TRBD2 (5 bases). Germline values: CDR1 ENHRY, CDR2 SYGVKD. This CDR3 spans 15 amino acids. The V gene lost 3 bases and the J gene lost 5 bases, with 13 bases spanning the gap. DNA for the CDR3: TGTGCCATCAGTGAACTGGGGAGAGGGACCGGGGAGCTGTTTTTT. Its protein is CAISELGRGTGELFF.

The V and J genes are TRBV19 and TRBJ2-1; 11 bases map to TRBD2. V shed 3 bases, J shed 11 bases, and the junction held 12 bases outside the gene matches. The CDR3 is made up of 16 amino acids. Germline assignment: CDR1 LNHDA and CDR2 SQIVND (reference sequence). CDR3 DNA: TGTGCCAGTAGTATTAACGGGTTACTAGCGGGGGTGAAGCAGTTCTTC. Protein: CASSINGLLAGVKQFF.